This is a list of T cell receptor beta chains from one sample in a study of CD8+CD57+ T cells in acquired aplastic anemia. TCRdb called the reads again in MiXCR, with one record for every CDR3 protein. The table records hundreds of thousands of distinct CDR3 sequences, around 33% of them present only once. The sequencing sample was made of sorted CD4+, CD8+, or CD8+CD57+ T cells (not recorded which) from PBMCs. All receptors come from a human donor with aplastic anemia. The CDR3 runs from the conserved cysteine through the conserved F or W. The D gene is left open where the match is weak. A clone size is listed for some rows: how often the clone was seen (once, few, many), or a class if it is expanded.

j_call clone_size d_call v_call cdr3_nt cdr3_aa
TRBJ1-1 few . TRBV12-3/TRBV12-4 TGTGCCAGCACCCCCATGCTGTGGGAGAACACTGAAGCTTTCTTT CASTPMLWENTEAFF
TRBJ2-2 few TRBD2 TRBV5-4 TGTGCCAGCAGCTTGGCGAGCGGGGGATCCACCCATTTCACCGGGGAGCTGTTTTTT CASSLASGGSTHFTGELFF
TRBJ2-5 many . TRBV15 TGTGCCACCAGCAGAGGAACGGGCACGGAGACCCAGTACTTC CATSRGTGTETQYF
TRBJ2-1 many TRBD1 TRBV2 TGTGCCAGTTCCCGGGACAGGGACAATGAGCAGTTCTTC CASSRDRDNEQFF
TRBJ1-4 few . TRBV10-3 TGTGCCATCAGCCGAAACGGGGAGGAAAAACTGTTTTTT CAISRNGEEKLFF
TRBJ1-1 few TRBD1 TRBV11-2 TGTGCCAGCAGCGCCCCCCGGGACAGGGGGGAAGCTTTCTTT CASSAPRDRGEAFF
TRBJ1-1 . . TRBV7-9 TGTGCCAGCAGCTCAAATAATTACACTGAAGCTTTCTTT CASSSNNYTEAFF
TRBJ1-5 . . TRBV3-1 TGTGCCAGCAGCCAAGATGGAGGGTTTCAGCCCCAGCATTTT CASSQDGGFQPQHF
TRBJ2-7 many . TRBV2 TGTGCCAGCAGTGGACTGGTTTACTCCTACGAGCAGTACTTC CASSGLVYSYEQYF
TRBJ1-2 many TRBD1 TRBV19 TGTGCCAGTAGTACGGGACAGCCTTTTGGCGGCGATGGCTACACCTTC CASSTGQPFGGDGYTF
TRBJ1-2 many . TRBV7-2 TGTGCCAGCAGCTTTAAGGGAACTGGTCCGGGCTACACCTTC CASSFKGTGPGYTF
TRBJ1-5 . TRBD1 TRBV4-1 TGCGCCAGCAGCCAAGTGACAGGGATCGATCAGCCCCAGCATTTT CASSQVTGIDQPQHF
TRBJ1-6 . . TRBV19 TGTGCCAGTAATCTCCAGACTAATTCACCCCTCCACTTT CASNLQTNSPLHF
TRBJ1-2 many . TRBV2 TGTGCCAGCAGTGAAGAAGGTGTTAACTATGGCTACACCTTC CASSEEGVNYGYTF
TRBJ1-2 . . TRBV15 TGTGCCACCAGCAGAGATAGGGGCTGGTCTAACTATGGCTACACCTTC CATSRDRGWSNYGYTF
TRBJ2-7 few TRBD1 TRBV20-1 TGCAGTGCCAGGGGGAACAGAGAACTTTACGAGCAGTACTTC CSARGNRELYEQYF
TRBJ2-2 . TRBD1 TRBV4-3 TGCGCCAGCAGCCTAGACTGGGACAGGGAACCCGGGGAGCTGTTTTTT CASSLDWDREPGELFF
TRBJ1-1 . . TRBV3-1 TGTGCCAGCAGCCGAACAAGGGTCGAGACTGAAGCTTTCTTT CASSRTRVETEAFF
TRBJ2-7 once . TRBV27 TGTGCCAGCAGTTCGACAGCCCGCTCCTACGAGCAGTACTTC CASSSTARSYEQYF
TRBJ2-3 . TRBD1 TRBV20-1 TGCAGTGCTAATAAGTACAGGGGAGATACGCAGTATTTT CSANKYRGDTQYF
TRBJ1-2 few TRBD1 TRBV6-1 TGTGCCAGCAGCCGTACGAGCGGGACAGGCCTCGACTATGGCTACACCTTC CASSRTSGTGLDYGYTF
TRBJ2-2 few . TRBV7-9 TGTGCTTCTCTGGGGGTAGAGACGTGGACCGGGGAGCTGTTTTTT CASLGVETWTGELFF
TRBJ1-6 many . TRBV20-1 TGCAGTGCTAGCGACCGCCTTTCGGCATATTCACCCCTCCACTTT CSASDRLSAYSPLHF
TRBJ1-5 many . TRBV19 TGTGCCAGTACTACAGTAAGTAGCAATCAGCCCCAGCATTTT CASTTVSSNQPQHF
TRBJ2-2 many . TRBV7-3 TGTGCCAGCAGCTTACAGGGGCGAGGCGGGGAGCTGTTTTTT CASSLQGRGGELFF
TRBJ2-7 few TRBD1 TRBV12-3/TRBV12-4 TGTGCCAGCAGTCCCGCCGGGACAGGGCCACACGAGCAGTACTTC CASSPAGTGPHEQYF
TRBJ2-7 . TRBD1 TRBV10-3 TGTGCCAGCAGTCTCCTGACAGGGGGCTACGAGCAGTACTTC CASSLLTGGYEQYF
TRBJ1-6 . TRBD1 TRBV5-5 TGTGCCAGCAGCTTCGAAAGAGGACAGGGATATACCCCCCTCCACTTT CASSFERGQGYTPLHF
TRBJ2-1 many . TRBV7-2 TGTGCCAGCAGCTCACAGAGAACAAATGAGCAGTTCTTC CASSSQRTNEQFF
TRBJ2-3 many TRBD2 TRBV11-1 TGTGCCAGCAGCCGGACTAGCGTGACTACGCAGTATTTT CASSRTSVTTQYF
TRBJ2-1 . . TRBV2 TGTGCCAGCAGTGAAGGTTCCTACAATGAGCAGTTCTTC CASSEGSYNEQFF
TRBJ1-6 . TRBD1 TRBV7-6 TGTGCCAGCAGCCGACAGGGGAGATCACCCCTCCACTTT CASSRQGRSPLHF
TRBJ2-2 . TRBD2 TRBV7-3 TGTGCCAGCAGCCTTAGCGGGAGGCTTTTCCCCGGGGAGCTGTTTTTT CASSLSGRLFPGELFF
TRBJ2-7 many . TRBV25-1 TGTGCCAGCAGTGACCGCGTACTCTCCGAGCAGTACTTC CASSDRVLSEQYF
TRBJ2-1 . TRBD1 TRBV10-3 TGTGCCAGCAGTCAGACAGGGGGCGCGGGTCCAAATGAGCAGTTCTTC CASSQTGGAGPNEQFF
TRBJ2-5 few TRBD1 TRBV10-3 TGTGCCATCACCGGGACAGGGGGCTTGGAGACCCAGTACTTC CAITGTGGLETQYF
TRBJ1-5 many . TRBV7-9 TGTGCCAGCAGCTTATTAGGCGCGGATCAGCCCCAGCATTTT CASSLLGADQPQHF